The source of this T cell receptor beta chain is a study of siplizumab effects on memory and regulatory T cells. Study observations and caveats: An assignable phenotype, naive or memory, was missing from roughly 80-95% of proliferating CD4+ or CD8+ clones. There was no confirmation of the suppressive function of proliferating Tregs from siplizumab cultures.

V shed 2 bases and J shed 0 bases, with 8 bases lying between them. This CDR3 contains 15 residues. With regard to this clone: The antigen is not known.

Produced via immunoSEQ multiplex PCR; TCRdb's table is partial and in-frame only. The sample carries around 100,000 clones, approximately 91% recorded once. The sequenced sample consisted of CD4+ T cells sorted from blood. The chain is built from TRBV23-1 and TRBJ2-4; TRBD1 or TRBD2 may be the D gene (6 bases each). TRBV23-1 carries the ORF label, with uncertain function. The receptor was derived from a human donor in good health. Some clones in this sample may be carry-over from other donors' samples. This CDR3 is CASSQKGGAKNIQYF. CDR3 coding DNA: TGCGCCAGCAGTCAAAAGGGGGGAGCCAAAAACATTCAGTACTTC.